This T cell receptor beta chain emerged from a study of OX40 agonist ivuxolimab in advanced cancers. Turning to the study itself: Males comprised approximately 84% of the group, whose mean age was approximately 61 years (range roughly 20 to 85). Partial responses were recorded for three patients, including one with hepatocellular carcinoma and two with cutaneous melanoma. Overall study results and limits: CD4+ and CD8+ blood T cells expanded clonally by week 6 at 0.1 to 3.0 mg/kg. The study found that CD8+ T cells averaged more expanded clones than CD4+.

Libraries were prepared by immunoSEQ multiplex PCR; TCRdb keeps only in-frame clonotypes and omits some of them. Among tens of thousands of clones listed, more than 75% were seen once. A remark on this clone: What it recognizes is unknown.

The receptor was isolated from an adult with an advanced solid tumor such as melanoma, head and neck, liver or kidney cancer. The sample was CD4+ or CD8+ T cells sorted from blood, taken in a trial of the OX40 agonist ivuxolimab.

The CDR3 reads CASSLVGQKNTEAFF. CDR3 sequence (DNA): TGCGCCAGCAGCTTGGTAGGGCAGAAAAACACTGAAGCTTTCTTT. The chain recombines TRBV5-1 with TRBJ1-1; no clear D. Germline CDR1 reads SGHRS; CDR2 reads YFSETQ. The V and J ends lost 0 bases and 2 bases respectively, with 11 bases between them. This CDR3 region has 15 residues.